These T cell receptor beta chains were read from a single sample in a study of CD8+CD57+ T cells in acquired aplastic anemia. TCRdb analysed the reads with MiXCR anew, one entry per CDR3 protein. The sample has 100,000 to 150,000 distinct CDR3 sequences, about 40% seen once. Source material: sorted CD4+, CD8+, or CD8+CD57+ T cells (not recorded which) from PBMCs. Every receptor here comes from a human donor with aplastic anemia. Each CDR3 is given with its conserved first and last residue. The order of the fields is J gene, D gene, V gene, CDR3 length, clone size, CDR3 protein, CDR3 DNA. A D gene is named only where the DNA matches it firmly. Some rows mark clone size as missing; the rest say once, few, many or name a class of expanded clone.

TRBJ2-5 - TRBV20-1 13 - CSARHSFQETQYF TGCAGTGCTAGACACAGCTTCCAAGAGACCCAGTACTTC
TRBJ1-1 TRBD1 TRBV19 14 many CASSTTGKSTEAFF TGTGCCAGTAGTACGACAGGGAAGAGCACTGAAGCTTTCTTT
TRBJ2-3 - TRBV3-1 15 few CASSLLGASTDTQYF TGTGCCAGCAGCCTCCTTGGAGCTAGCACAGATACGCAGTATTTT
TRBJ2-3 - TRBV6-4 13 many CASSLDRADTQYF TGTGCCAGCAGTCTTGATCGGGCAGATACGCAGTATTTT
TRBJ1-1 - TRBV5-1 12 many CASSPPGTEAFF TGCGCCAGCAGCCCCCCAGGCACTGAAGCTTTCTTT
TRBJ2-3 - TRBV7-2 16 - CASSKGAYASTDTQYF TGTGCCAGCAGCAAAGGGGCGTATGCTAGCACAGATACGCAGTATTTT
TRBJ2-7 TRBD1 TRBV29-1 14 medium-sized CSVVDGTGPYEQYF TGCAGCGTTGTTGACGGGACAGGGCCGTACGAGCAGTACTTC
TRBJ2-1 TRBD1 TRBV7-9 15 many CASSLGDRGSNEQFF TGTGCCAGCAGCTTAGGGGACAGGGGGAGCAATGAGCAGTTCTTC
TRBJ2-5 - TRBV24-1 12 many CATSGGGETQYF TGTGCCACCAGTGGTGGAGGTGAGACCCAGTACTTC
TRBJ1-4 TRBD1 TRBV12-3/TRBV12-4 14 many CASSLYRGDEKLFF TGTGCCAGCAGTTTATACAGGGGAGACGAAAAACTGTTTTTT
TRBJ2-5 TRBD2 TRBV7-2 16 - CASSSGLAGARETQYF TGTGCCAGCAGCTCGGGACTAGCGGGGGCTAGGGAGACCCAGTACTTC
TRBJ2-2 TRBD1 TRBV10-2 16 - CASRPRDSSNTGELFF TGCGCCAGCAGACCCCGGGACAGCTCGAACACCGGGGAGCTGTTTTTT
TRBJ2-3 - TRBV11-2 18 once CASSPKGIVGAVTDTQYF TGTGCCAGCAGCCCTAAGGGGATCGTGGGGGCCGTCACAGATACGCAGTATTTT
TRBJ2-1 - TRBV6-5 15 - CASSFSGANYNEQFF TGTGCCAGCAGTTTTAGCGGAGCCAACTACAATGAGCAGTTCTTC
TRBJ1-1 - TRBV5-6 11 many CASSLQREAFF TGTGCCAGCAGCTTGCAACGTGAAGCTTTCTTT
TRBJ2-1 TRBD1 TRBV4-2 17 few CASSQEGQGVSYNEQFF TGTGCCAGCAGCCAAGAAGGACAGGGGGTATCCTACAATGAGCAGTTCTTC
TRBJ2-5 TRBD2 TRBV5-1 20 - CASSLTSGGAMSRAQETQYF TGCGCCAGCAGCCTGACTAGCGGGGGGGCCATGTCGCGCGCACAAGAGACCCAGTACTTC
TRBJ1-2 TRBD1 TRBV25-1 15 - CASSYSRTGDYGYTF TGTGCCAGCAGTTATTCAAGGACAGGTGATTATGGCTACACCTTC
TRBJ2-2 - TRBV19 13 many CASSMGWAGELFF TGTGCCAGTAGTATGGGGTGGGCCGGGGAGCTGTTTTTT
TRBJ1-1 - TRBV19 15 - CASSMGGSFVAEAFF TGTGCCAGTAGTATGGGGGGCAGCTTCGTAGCTGAAGCTTTCTTT
TRBJ1-2 TRBD1 TRBV5-6 14 many CASSLVETGVGYTF TGTGCCAGCAGCTTGGTTGAGACAGGGGTTGGCTACACCTTC
TRBJ2-7 - TRBV9 12 many CASGALADEQYF TGTGCCAGCGGGGCCCTGGCCGACGAGCAGTACTTC
TRBJ1-1 - TRBV19 12 - CASSTSDWRAFF TGTGCCAGTAGTACTTCGGATTGGCGAGCTTTCTTT
TRBJ1-2 TRBD1 TRBV10-3 13 once CAIRRTGGNGYTF TGTGCCATCAGGAGGACAGGCGGTAATGGCTACACCTTC
TRBJ2-3 TRBD1 TRBV19 15 many CASSNLGYRGDTQYF TGTGCCAGTAGCAACCTAGGGTACAGGGGGGATACGCAGTATTTT
TRBJ1-5 - TRBV19 14 many CASSIDFGGQPQHF TGTGCCAGTAGTATAGATTTCGGAGGGCAGCCCCAGCATTTT
TRBJ2-1 TRBD2 TRBV9 16 many CASSVTSGGSYNEQFF TGTGCCAGCAGCGTAACTAGCGGGGGCAGTTACAATGAGCAGTTCTTC
TRBJ1-1 TRBD1 TRBV6-1 16 - CASSELGQGRGTEAFF TGTGCCAGCAGTGAGCTAGGACAGGGGAGAGGCACTGAAGCTTTCTTT
TRBJ1-5 - TRBV5-8 12 many CASSRTDQPQHF TGTGCCAGCAGCCGGACAGATCAGCCCCAGCATTTT
TRBJ2-3 TRBD2 TRBV28 15 few CASSPRGGPGVVQYF TGTGCCAGCAGTCCTCGGGGGGGTCCTGGGGTGGTTCAGTATTTT
TRBJ1-5 - TRBV18 15 few CASSPGRDFNQPQHF TGTGCCAGCTCACCGGGACGGGACTTCAATCAGCCCCAGCATTTT
TRBJ1-2 - TRBV6-1 12 many CASTLLGRGYTF TGTGCCAGCACCTTACTGGGACGCGGCTACACCTTC
TRBJ2-3 TRBD2 TRBV6-1 15 many CASSPQDSGVDTQYF TGTGCCAGCAGTCCCCAAGATAGCGGGGTGGATACGCAGTATTTT